This TCR beta chain was retrieved from a study of T cell responses to AZD1222 COVID-19 vaccine. Study outcomes and limitations: Receipt of two AZD1222 doses was followed by a rise in Spike-specific TCR breadth and depth.

Here immunoSEQ multiplex PCR was the method, and the copy in TCRdb shows in-frame clones only, minus some. The sample records 120,000 or so clones, approximately 90% being singletons. CDR3 length equals 15 residues. The J segment lost 3 bases and the V segment lost 3 bases, leaving 5 bases of the junction unmatched. Germline assignment: CDR1 LNHDA and CDR2 SQIVND (reference sequence). A note on this clone: The antigen is not known.

The sequencing here drew on peripheral blood, taken on day 0 of AZD1222 vaccination. The sequence was obtained from an adult in good health. The chain joins TRBV19 to TRBJ1-5; 7 nucleotides line up with TRBD1. CDR3 sequence: CASSISTGLNQPQHF. Written as DNA, the CDR3 is TGTGCCAGTAGTATTTCGACAGGGCTCAATCAGCCCCAGCATTTT.